This TCR beta chain was profiled in a study of cytomegalovirus exposure and HLA in healthy donors. Regarding donors, all were healthy bone marrow donors. V was clipped by 6 bases and J by 6 bases; unmatched bases: 8. The CDR3 sequence is 15 residues long. The V gene's germline CDR1 is SNHLY and CDR2 FYNNEI. The PCR employed 60 Vbeta primers together with 13 Jbeta primers. Original handling: It was a later analysis that counted about 80 million unique TCR beta chains, of which some 9.9 million were shared. Profiling relied on immunoSEQ multiplex PCR, and the TCRdb table lists in-frame clones only, not all of them. V, J and clone size derive from that table, while D and trimming were established from the DNA sequence. The sample records more than 100,000 clones, 76% being singletons. Study findings and constraints: Three of the chains that were CMV-associated were confirmed in vitro to be specific for CMV antigens. TCR beta V segments were, for the most part, productive about 90% or about 30% of the time in an earlier analysis.

For this clone: The antigen is not known.

The specimen was PBMCs. The TCR was taken from a female donor in good health and CMV-seropositive. This chain joins TRBV2 and TRBJ2-2, with TRBD2 identical over 9 bases. The CDR3: CASRRLAGRAGELFF. As DNA, the CDR3 is TGTGCCAGCAGGCGTCTAGCGGGGAGGGCCGGGGAGCTGTTTTTT.